The 30 T cell receptor beta chains below were found in one sample sequenced in a study of OX40 agonist ivuxolimab in advanced cancers. To prepare the library, the immunoSEQ multiplex PCR assay was applied. In TCRdb, the immuneACCESS table is reduced to in-frame sequences with V and J assigned. These tables do not hold every clone; where another copy was compared, an unresolved V gene accounts for under half, and the others remain unexplained. The sample table contains approximately 30,000 clones; only one count was recorded for around 92% of them. The ten largest clones add up to about 33% of the sample. Sample: CD4+ or CD8+ T cells sorted from blood, taken in a trial of the OX40 agonist ivuxolimab. These receptor sequences come from an adult with an advanced solid tumor such as melanoma, head and neck, liver or kidney cancer.

The V gene is TRBV10-3, the J gene TRBJ1-5; perhaps TRBD1 as D (6 bases). Germline V gives CDR1 ENHRY, CDR2 SYGVKD. Trimming took off 2 bases at V and 4 bases at J, with 12 bases between the two ends. The CDR3 is 15 amino acids. The CDR3 bases are TGTGCCATCAGTGAGCGGGGGCAAGGGAATCAGCCCCAGCATTTT. Amino acids: CAISERGQGNQPQHF.

The genes are TRBV28 and TRBJ2-7; 7 bases map to TRBD1. The CDR3 covers 16 residues. V lost 4 bases, J lost 2 bases, and 11 bases stayed unmatched. Germline V CDR1 and CDR2: MDHEN, SYDVKM. CDR3 loop: CASSSTSGTDAYEQYF. Here the CDR3 DNA reads TGTGCCAGCAGTTCCACCTCCGGGACAGACGCCTACGAGCAGTACTTC.

V gene TRBV7-8 combines with J gene TRBJ2-3; 8 nucleotides agree with TRBD2. Losses at the gene ends were 4 bases for V and 0 bases for J; bases not matched to a gene: 6. The CDR3 has 16 amino acids. Germline V gives CDR1 SGHVS, CDR2 FQNEAQ. CDR3 residues: CASSSLASGSTDTQYF. CDR3 nucleotides: TGTGCCAGCAGCTCTCTGGCTAGCGGGAGCACAGATACGCAGTATTTT.

The chain has TRBV27 and TRBJ2-4; 8 bases line up with TRBD2. V shed 5 bases and J 7 bases; nucleotides not matched to a gene: 7. This CDR3 has 14 residues. The germline gives CDR1 MNHEY, CDR2 SMNVEV (reference sequence). The CDR3 DNA reads TGTGCCAGCAGTACCGGGACTAGTTATAACATTCAGTACTTC. This gives the protein CASSTGTSYNIQYF.

On this clone itself: Other nucleotide sequences from this sample produce the same CDR3. The chain recombines TRBV9 with TRBJ2-7; a weak D match, TRBD2 (6 bases). The CDR3 is made up of 14 amino acids. The germline gives CDR1 SGDLS, CDR2 YYNGEE. The V end was cut by 4 bases, the J end by 2 bases, with 13 bases between. The CDR3 nucleotides read TGTGCCAGCAGCCCCCGACTAGTTGCCTACGAGCAGTACTTC. As protein: CASSPRLVAYEQYF.

The chain recombines TRBV4-3 with TRBJ2-5; perhaps TRBD2 as D (5 bases). The CDR3 is 14 residues long. Deletions cut 0 bases from V and 3 bases from J, with 8 bases between. Germline V gene sequence: CDR1 LGHNA, CDR2 YSLEER. CDR3 bases: TGCGCCAGCAGCCAAGATATGAGGGAAGAGACCCAGTACTTC. Protein product: CASSQDMREETQYF.

V is TRBV5-6 and J is TRBJ2-7; 11 bases line up with TRBD1. V was clipped by 4 bases and J by 2 bases; unmatched bases: 2. In germline, CDR1 is SGHDT, CDR2 YYEEEE. The CDR3 consists of 14 residues. This CDR3 is CASSPGQGAYEQYF. CDR3 DNA sequence: TGTGCCAGCAGCCCGGGACAGGGGGCCTACGAGCAGTACTTC.

This sequence joins TRBV25-1 and TRBJ2-2; D possibly corresponds to TRBD2 (6 bases). Germline V gene data show CDR1 as MGHDK and CDR2 as SYGVNS. The length of the CDR3 is 16 residues. Trimming took 1 base from V and 6 from J, leaving 15 bases between them. The CDR3 region is CASSEFVGGNPGELFF. As DNA, the CDR3 is TGTGCCAGCAGTGAATTCGTGGGAGGCAACCCCGGGGAGCTGTTTTTT.

DNA of the CDR3: TGTGCCAGCAGTTGGACAGGGTCCGGGGAGCTGTTTTTT. Its protein product is CASSWTGSGELFF. The genes are TRBV2 and TRBJ2-2, with 8 bases identical to TRBD1. Germline loops: CDR1 SNHLY, CDR2 FYNNEI. The J segment lost 6 bases and the V segment lost 5 bases, leaving 2 bases of the junction unmatched. The CDR3 spans 13 residues.

J is TRBJ2-1 and V is TRBV10-1; a possible D gene is TRBD2 (5 bases). Germline values: CDR1 WNHNN, CDR2 SYGVQD (reference sequence). Trimming left V 3 bases short and J 3 bases short, with 9 bases between. This CDR3 is 14 amino acids long. The CDR3 loop reads CASSDNRDYNEQFF. In nucleotides, the CDR3 is TGCGCCAGCAGTGATAACCGGGACTACAATGAGCAGTTCTTC.

The V call is TRBV4-1, the J call TRBJ2-1; 8 nucleotides line up with TRBD1. The germline V gene has CDR1 MGHRA and CDR2 YSYEKL. The J segment lost 4 bases and the V segment lost 1 base, leaving 6 bases of the junction unmatched. CDR3 size: 16 residues. CDR3 sequence (DNA): TGCGCCAGCAGCCAAGGACAGGGGTGGGGGTACAATGAGCAGTTCTTC. Protein sequence: CASSQGQGWGYNEQFF.

The chain joins TRBV4-1 to TRBJ2-7; D possibly corresponds to TRBD2 (6 bases). CDR3 length: 13 residues. Germline loops: CDR1 MGHRA, CDR2 YSYEKL. The V end was cut by 1 base, the J end by 4 bases, with 8 bases between. The CDR3 region is CASSQAREYEQYF. The DNA of the CDR3 is TGCGCCAGCAGCCAAGCCCGGGAGTACGAGCAGTACTTC.

This chain uses TRBV19 with TRBJ2-3; D remains ambiguous. Germline V gene data show CDR1 as LNHDA and CDR2 as SQIVND (reference sequence). V dropped 3 bases and J dropped 2 bases, with 18 bases sitting between them. The CDR3 is made up of 17 amino acids. CDR3 nucleotides: TGTGCCAGTAGTATCACGGGCCCTGGGGAAAACACAGATACGCAGTATTTT. This codes for CASSITGPGENTDTQYF. Together with reference TRBV19 and TRBJ2-3, the CDR3 gives the full variable domain: DGGITQSPKYLFRKEGQNVTLSCEQNLNHDAMYWYRQDPGQGLRLIYYSQIVNDFQKGDIAEGYSVSREKKESFPLTVTSAQKNPTAFYLCASSITGPGENTDTQYFGPGTRLTVL.

The chain recombines TRBV4-3 with TRBJ2-1; weak D call: TRBD2 (6 bases). V was clipped by 4 bases and J by 0 bases, with 10 bases between them. This CDR3 has 15 amino acids. The germline gives CDR1 LGHNA, CDR2 YSLEER. CDR3 amino acids: CASSRGGTSYNEQFF. CDR3 nucleotide sequence: TGCGCCAGCAGCCGGGGCGGGACCTCCTACAATGAGCAGTTCTTC.

This chain uses TRBV7-9 with TRBJ2-7; D unclear. Germline CDR1 reads SEHNR; CDR2 reads FQNEAQ (reference sequence). The ends were cut back, 6 bases at V and 2 bases at J, with 20 bases in the middle. CDR3 length: 16 amino acids. The CDR3 is CASRHLTDVTPYEQYF. Here the CDR3 DNA reads TGTGCCAGCAGACACTTAACGGACGTCACCCCCTACGAGCAGTACTTC.

J is TRBJ1-1 and V is TRBV27, with 8 bases matching TRBD1. Germline V lookup: CDR1 MNHEY, CDR2 SMNVEV (reference sequence). Trimming at V came to 4 bases and at J to 0 bases, leaving 4 bases not matched to a gene. The length of the CDR3 is 15 residues. CDR3 protein: CASSYRGRLNTEAFF. CDR3 DNA: TGTGCCAGCAGTTACAGGGGGAGGCTGAACACTGAAGCTTTCTTT.

CDR3 DNA sequence: TGTGCCAGCAGTTATTCCTGGGAGACCAATGAGCAGTTCTTC. This translates into CASSYSWETNEQFF. The chain couples TRBV6-5 to TRBJ2-1, with D perhaps matching TRBD2 (5 bases). V was trimmed by 3 bases and J by 6 bases, leaving 12 bases between them. Germline CDR1 reads MNHEY; CDR2 reads SVGAGI. The CDR3 runs 14 residues.

This chain links TRBV7-9 with TRBJ1-3; no definite D call. The CDR3 is made up of 13 amino acids. With 8 bases removed from V and 2 bases from J, the gap between germline ends came to 10 bases. Germline V gene data show CDR1 as SEHNR and CDR2 as FQNEAQ (reference sequence). DNA of the CDR3: TGTGCCAGCCAATCCCGCACTGGAAACACCATATATTTT. Translation gives CASQSRTGNTIYF.

CDR3 region: CASARTSGSKNGELFF. In DNA form, the CDR3 reads TGTGCCAGCGCAAGGACTAGCGGGAGTAAGAACGGGGAGCTGTTTTTT. V and J are TRBV27 and TRBJ2-2; 13 bases are a match to TRBD2. The CDR3 contains 16 residues. The trim removed 8 bases at V and 7 bases at J, leaving 10 bases unmatched. Germline V CDR1 and CDR2: MNHEY, SMNVEV (reference sequence).

The V call is TRBV7-9, the J call TRBJ2-5; perhaps D is TRBD1 or TRBD2 (5 bases each). Germline CDR1 SEHNR, CDR2 FQNEAQ (reference sequence). CDR3 length equals 13 residues. Trimming removed 1 base from V and 6 bases from J, with 9 bases in between. The CDR3 spells CASSLERGQTQYF. The CDR3 coding sequence is TGTGCCAGCAGCTTAGAAAGGGGACAGACCCAGTACTTC.

This clone came up once. The rearrangement links TRBV6-5 to TRBJ2-1; weak D call: TRBD2 (6 bases). CDR3 length equals 14 residues. CDR1 MNHEY and CDR2 SVGAGI come from the germline V gene. The V end lost 2 bases, the J end lost 7 bases, and 12 bases lay between the germline ends. CDR3 coding DNA: TGTGCCAGCAGTTACCGGGACTGGAGGAATGAGCAGTTCTTC. Protein product: CASSYRDWRNEQFF.

The CDR3: CASSLALSDTQYF. In DNA, the CDR3 is TGTGCCAGCAGTTTGGCCCTCTCAGATACGCAGTATTTT. The V and J genes are TRBV28 and TRBJ2-3; no clear D gene. V was pared by 3 bases and J by 4 bases, with 8 bases between. Germline CDR1 is MDHEN and CDR2 is SYDVKM. This CDR3 spans 13 amino acids.

The genes are TRBV10-3 and TRBJ2-7; the D is unclear. This CDR3 has 15 amino acids. Germline CDR1 and CDR2: ENHRY and SYGVKD. Deletions cut 4 bases from V and 1 base from J, with 14 bases between. This CDR3 is CAISGPDAKSYEQYF. The CDR3 bases are TGTGCCATCAGTGGCCCGGATGCGAAATCCTACGAGCAGTACTTC.

The chain couples TRBV9 to TRBJ1-1; D might be TRBD1 (6 bases). Deletions cut 4 bases from V and 4 bases from J, with 11 bases between. This CDR3 has 13 residues. Germline values: CDR1 SGDLS, CDR2 YYNGEE. The CDR3: CASSKQGPTEAFF. In DNA form, the CDR3 reads TGTGCCAGCAGCAAACAGGGTCCCACTGAAGCTTTCTTT.

This rearrangement joins TRBV15 to TRBJ1-5, with D hard to call. The CDR3 has 16 amino acids. CDR1 is LNHNV and CDR2 is YYDKDF in the germline V gene (reference sequence). V was cut by 0 bases and J by 3 bases, with 12 bases left in between. Here the CDR3 DNA reads TGTGCCACCAGCAGAGATCAAGGACGGAACAATCAGCCCCAGCATTTT. This gives the protein CATSRDQGRNNQPQHF.

V gene TRBV12-5 combines with J gene TRBJ2-3; D might be TRBD2 (6 bases). CDR3 size: 14 residues. Trimming cost V 1 base and J 6 bases, with 11 bases left between them. Germline assignment: CDR1 LGHNT and CDR2 FRNRAP. CDR3 coding DNA: TGTGCTAGTGGTTTGGAGACTAGTCGGGATACGCAGTATTTT. Its protein product is CASGLETSRDTQYF. The whole variable domain, remainder taken from reference TRBV12-5 and TRBJ2-3, is DARVTQTPRHKVTEMGQEVTMRCQPILGHNTVFWYRQTMMQGLELLAYFRNRAPLDDSGMPKDRFSAEMPDATLATLKIQPSEPRDSAVYFCASGLETSRDTQYFGPGTRLTVL.

This rearrangement joins TRBV2 to TRBJ1-3; D is ambiguous. V was pared by 6 bases and J by 0 bases, with 15 bases between. Germline CDR1 SNHLY, CDR2 FYNNEI. The CDR3 is made up of 16 amino acids. CDR3 amino acids: CASSSLLGVSGNTIYF. The CDR3 DNA sequence: TGTGCCAGCAGCTCCCTCCTTGGGGTCTCTGGAAACACCATATATTTT.

CDR3 sequence: CASSFAEVYSNQPQHF. For the CDR3, the DNA is TGTGCCAGCAGTTTTGCTGAAGTGTATAGCAATCAGCCCCAGCATTTT. The gene calls are TRBV28 and TRBJ1-5; D not resolved. Germline V CDR1 and CDR2: MDHEN, SYDVKM. This CDR3 spans 16 amino acids. V was cut by 3 bases and J by 0 bases, with 12 bases left in between.

The chain is built from TRBV9 and TRBJ1-1, with a tentative D call TRBD1 (5 bases). V was cut by 4 bases and J by 0 bases, with 10 bases left in between. From germline, CDR1 is SGDLS and CDR2 YYNGEE. The CDR3 has 14 amino acids. The CDR3 nucleotides are TGTGCCAGCAGCACCGGGGGAGTGAACACTGAAGCTTTCTTT. It yields the protein CASSTGGVNTEAFF.

The V call is TRBV30, the J call TRBJ2-5, with 7 bases identical to TRBD2. CDR3 length: 14 amino acids. The J segment lost 0 bases and the V segment lost 1 base, leaving 2 bases of the junction unmatched. Per germline, CDR1 GTSNPN and CDR2 SVGIG (reference sequence). CDR3 region: CAWSGTSDQETQYF. The CDR3 nucleotides are TGTGCCTGGAGTGGAACTAGCGACCAAGAGACCCAGTACTTC.